This TCR beta chain was obtained from a study of cytomegalovirus exposure and HLA in healthy donors. This clone has only a few counts. Primers: 60 Vbeta forward and 13 Jbeta reverse. The repertoire was sequenced with immunoSEQ multiplex PCR; TCRdb's copy has only in-frame clones and lacks some. Here the sample spans over 150,000 clones, roughly 80% being singletons. Source material: PBMCs. The clonotype originates from a man aged 25 to 40 in good health and CMV-seropositive.

The CDR3 DNA follows: TGCGCCAGCAGCTTGAAGGGGCCAACTAACTATGGCTACACCTTC. Encoded protein: CASSLKGPTNYGYTF. The chain employs TRBV5-1 and TRBJ1-2, with D possibly being TRBD1 (5 bases). V was clipped by 1 base and J by 0 bases, with 10 bases between them. Looked up from germline, CDR1 is SGHRS and CDR2 is YFSETQ. This CDR3 has 15 residues.